Below are 14 T cell receptor beta chains sequenced from a single sample in a study of blood T cell repertoires in COVID-19. The repertoire was sequenced with immunoSEQ multiplex PCR; TCRdb's copy has only in-frame clones and lacks some. The sample records 250,000 to 300,000 clones, 70% to 90% being singletons. The sequencing input was PBMCs or T cells enriched from blood (not recorded which). The origin of the receptors is a woman aged 60 to 75 in a cohort exposed to, infected with or recovered from COVID-19 (not recorded which).

In this sample, this clone turned up once. This chain connects TRBV19 to TRBJ2-2; TRBD1 aligns across 7 bases. The junction had 15 bases not matched to a gene; V was cut back by 0 bases and J by 5 bases. The length of the CDR3 is 19 residues. Germline V CDR1 and CDR2: LNHDA, SQIVND (reference sequence). The CDR3 nucleotides read TGTGCCAGTAGTATAGATCTATATAGGGGACCACAGGGGACCGGGGAGCTGTTTTTT. This translates into CASSIDLYRGPQGTGELFF.

CDR3 nucleotide sequence: TGTGCCAGCAGTTTCCGCCTCGGGAGGAATTCACCCCTCCACTTT. Residues: CASSFRLGRNSPLHF. This chain connects TRBV28 to TRBJ1-6, with D unresolved. Germline V CDR1 and CDR2: MDHEN, SYDVKM. V was trimmed by 3 bases and J by 7 bases, leaving 13 bases between them. This CDR3 spans 15 amino acids.

This chain joins TRBV29-1 and TRBJ1-2, with unresolved D. This CDR3 comprises 10 residues. The germline V gene encodes CDR1 SQVTM and CDR2 ANQGSEA. V dropped 0 bases and J dropped 8 bases, with 4 bases sitting between them. CDR3 nucleotides: TGCAGCGTTGAAGATCAAGGCTACACCTTC. It yields the protein CSVEDQGYTF.

With respect to this clone: Other DNA sequences in this specimen translate into the identical CDR3. V usage is TRBV18 and J usage is TRBJ2-5; 13 bases match TRBD2. The J segment lost 3 bases and the V segment lost 1 base, leaving 2 bases of the junction unmatched. Per germline, CDR1 KGHSH and CDR2 LQKENI. The CDR3 covers 16 residues. CDR3 bases: TGTGCCAGCTCACCACGGACTAGCGGGAGAGAAGAGACCCAGTACTTC. As protein: CASSPRTSGREETQYF.

This chain links TRBV11-2 with TRBJ2-2; TRBD2 aligns across 10 bases. This CDR3 comprises 15 residues. The J segment lost 4 bases and the V segment lost 3 bases, leaving 2 bases of the junction unmatched. Germline V gene lookup returns CDR1 SGHAT and CDR2 FQNNGV. This CDR3 is CASSFTSGTTGELFF. As DNA, the CDR3 is TGTGCCAGCAGCTTTACTAGCGGGACCACCGGGGAGCTGTTTTTT.

V usage is TRBV27 and J usage is TRBJ1-5; 9 nucleotides agree with TRBD1. Germline lookup yields CDR1 MNHEY and CDR2 SMNVEV (reference sequence). The CDR3 is made up of 16 amino acids. V shed 7 bases and J 5 bases; nucleotides not matched to a gene: 12. The CDR3 DNA follows: TGTGCCAGCAATCCCTGGGGGACAGGGCGGGATCAGCCCCAGCATTTT. It codes for CASNPWGTGRDQPQHF.

The chain joins TRBV3-1 (or the pseudogene TRBV3-2) to TRBJ1-1, with TRBD1 matching 9 bases. Losses at the gene ends were 0 bases for V and 11 bases for J; bases not matched to a gene: 7. The CDR3 sequence is 14 residues long. CDR1 is LGHDT, CDR2 YNNKEL, per germline (reference sequence). The CDR3 nucleotides read TGTGCCAGCAGCCAAGATGGGACAGGGAGGGAGGCTTTCTTT. Its translation: CASSQDGTGREAFF.

The chain has TRBV28 and TRBJ1-5; D possibly corresponds to TRBD1 (6 bases). The CDR3 consists of 16 residues. Trimming stripped 2 bases from V and 7 bases from J, with 18 bases between. Germline V gene data show CDR1 as MDHEN and CDR2 as SYDVKM. CDR3 in DNA: TGTGCCAGCAGTTTAAACGGCAGGGGAACCCGGCAGCCCCAGCATTTT. This codes for CASSLNGRGTRQPQHF.

The chain links TRBV7-2 to TRBJ2-1; a possible D gene is TRBD2 (5 bases). The CDR3 spans 15 residues. V lost 5 bases and J 4 bases, leaving 15 bases between the germline ends. Germline V gene sequence: CDR1 SGHTA, CDR2 FQGNSA. The CDR3 here is CASSPRASIYNEQFF. The CDR3 DNA reads TGTGCCAGCAGCCCCCGGGCTAGCATATACAATGAGCAGTTCTTC.

The rearrangement uses TRBV6-2 or TRBV6-3 and TRBJ2-7, with 8 bases identical to TRBD1. Looked up from germline, CDR1 is MNHEY and CDR2 is SVGEGT. This CDR3 is 13 amino acids long. V shed 5 bases, J shed 1 base, and the junction held 1 base outside the gene matches. CDR3 sequence reads: CASSRTGSYEQYF. CDR3 nucleotide sequence: TGTGCCAGCAGTCGGACAGGGTCCTACGAGCAGTACTTC.

The rearrangement uses TRBV7-9 and TRBJ2-1, with 9 bases lining up with TRBD1. The V segment lost 2 bases and the J segment 6 bases; nucleotides outside the gene matches: 14. The CDR3 spans 18 residues. Germline CDR1 SEHNR, CDR2 FQNEAQ (reference sequence). The CDR3, as DNA: TGTGCCAGCAGCTTAAAGAGAATCCCGGGACAGGGTGCCAATGAGCAGTTCTTC. It codes for CASSLKRIPGQGANEQFF.

This clone occurred a few times. V and J are TRBV27 and TRBJ2-3; 9 positions agree with TRBD1. The germline gives CDR1 MNHEY, CDR2 SMNVEV (reference sequence). Unmatched junction bases numbered 5, after V lost 2 bases and J lost 8 bases. The CDR3 consists of 14 residues. CDR3 residues: CASSLTGGAGTQYF. DNA for the CDR3: TGTGCCAGCAGTTTAACAGGGGGCGCGGGTACGCAGTATTTT.

This clone has a handful of counts. The genes are TRBV14 and TRBJ2-7; possible D gene TRBD2, 6 bases. The CDR3 has 15 residues. CDR1 SGHDN and CDR2 FVKESK come from the germline V gene. Trimming cost V 5 bases and J 6 bases, with 20 bases left between them. CDR3 DNA: TGTGCCAGCAGCTCGGCCCGGGAAGCGGGCCGCGAGCAGTACTTC. Translating gives CASSSAREAGREQYF.

CDR3 residues: CASSLRDRVREQYF. In DNA form, the CDR3 reads TGTGCCAGCAGTTTGAGGGACAGGGTACGAGAGCAGTACTTC. The chain couples TRBV28 to TRBJ2-7, with 9 bases lining up with TRBD1. V gave up 3 bases and J gave up 7 bases; unmatched junction bases: 7. CDR3 size: 14 residues. The germline V gene has CDR1 MDHEN and CDR2 SYDVKM.